A selection of T cell receptor beta chains follows, all from one sample in a study of technical replicates of blood from four donors. This table comes from immunoSEQ multiplex PCR, and its TCRdb copy is limited to in-frame clones, with some not included. The table has roughly 70,000 clones, less than 98% seen once; the top ten hold roughly 0.25%. Sequencing input: T cells isolated from PBMCs. The receptors come from a human donor in good health. The CDR3 runs from the conserved cysteine through the conserved F or W. The D gene is left open where the match is weak.

J | D | V | DNA | CDR3
TRBJ1-1 | . | TRBV27 | TGTGCCAGTCTCAGGGAATGGGAGGTGAACACTGAAGCTTTCTTT | CASLREWEVNTEAFF
TRBJ1-4 | TRBD1 | TRBV10-2 | TGCGCCAGCAGTGTAACAGGGGGGGAAAAACTGTTTTTT | CASSVTGGEKLFF
TRBJ1-1 | . | TRBV11-2 | TGTGCCAGCAGCTGGAGACCGGCTGAAGCTTTCTTT | CASSWRPAEAFF
TRBJ2-1 | . | TRBV7-8 | TGTGCCAGCAGCTTAGTTTGGAGGGGAGACAACAATGAGCAGTTCTTC | CASSLVWRGDNNEQFF
TRBJ2-3 | TRBD2 | TRBV7-2 | TGTGCCAGCAGCGTGACTAGCGGGAGGGCGACAGATACGCAGTATTTT | CASSVTSGRATDTQYF
TRBJ1-2 | . | TRBV4-2 | TGTGCCAGCAGCCAAGCAGGAACGAGCTATGGCTACACCTTC | CASSQAGTSYGYTF
TRBJ1-4 | . | TRBV9 | TGTGCCAGCAGCGAAACCCGGGAGTTCGGCGAAAAACTGTTTTTT | CASSETREFGEKLFF
TRBJ2-7 | . | TRBV2 | . | CASSDRGHLLSYEQYFGIQYF
TRBJ2-1 | . | TRBV4-3 | TGCGCCAGCAGCCAAGAGGGGCTTGACAATGAGCAGTTCTTC | CASSQEGLDNEQFF
TRBJ1-2 | . | TRBV2 | TGTGCCAGCAGTGTGGACTACCTCAACTATGGCTACACCTTC | CASSVDYLNYGYTF
TRBJ1-5 | . | TRBV12-5 | TGTGCTAGTGCCTCACCCACGGGGGTGGGTCAGCCCCAGCATTTT | CASASPTGVGQPQHF
TRBJ2-5 | TRBD2 | TRBV5-6 | TGTGCCAGCAGCCCCCAGGGACTAGCGGAGAAGTACCAAGAGACCCAGTACTTC | CASSPQGLAEKYQETQYF
TRBJ2-7 | TRBD2 | TRBV7-3 | TGTGCCAGCAGCTTAGCTGGGACTATCGGGGACGAGCAGTACTTC | CASSLAGTIGDEQYF